This TCR beta chain was sequenced for a study of cytomegalovirus exposure and HLA in healthy donors. General study findings and limits: Most subjects' HLA-A and HLA-B alleles were reportedly predicted from TCR beta sequences.

The length of the CDR3 is 16 residues. Germline assignment: CDR1 MNHEY and CDR2 SVGAGI. Trimming shortened V by 0 bases and J by 0 bases, and 11 bases separated the two germline ends. With respect to this clone: Its antigen is unknown.

Primers included in the PCR were 60 Vbeta and 13 Jbeta primers. The method was immunoSEQ multiplex PCR; TCRdb's version includes in-frame clones alone and lacks a portion of them. In the table there are 150,000 to 200,000 clones, around 80% of which are singletons. Each donor was healthy, and each was a bone marrow donor. The TCR was taken from a woman under 40 in good health and CMV-seropositive. V is TRBV6-5 and J is TRBJ1-1, with D maybe TRBD1 (6 bases). Sequenced input: PBMCs. CDR3 protein: CASSYSMDSLNTEAFF. The CDR3 DNA follows: TGTGCCAGCAGTTACTCGATGGACAGCTTGAACACTGAAGCTTTCTTT.